The 16 T cell receptor beta chains below come from one sample, sequenced in a study of chemoradiotherapy in HPV16-positive cancers. The repertoire was sequenced with immunoSEQ multiplex PCR; TCRdb's copy has only in-frame clones and lacks some. The sample holds roughly 34,000 clones, around four fifths seen once. The sequencing used blood, collected from a patient who underwent chemoradiotherapy. All receptors derive from a human donor with HPV-associated anogenital cancer.

The chain couples TRBV30 to TRBJ1-6; D uncertain. The CDR3 runs to 13 residues. The V end was cut by 2 bases, the J end by 7 bases, with 9 bases between. Germline values: CDR1 GTSNPN, CDR2 SVGIG (reference sequence). The CDR3 DNA is TGTGCCTGGAGTAATTCGAGGAATTCACCCCTCCACTTT. Its protein product is CAWSNSRNSPLHF.

V usage is TRBV6-1 and J usage is TRBJ2-1, with D uncertain. The CDR3 length is 15 residues. Trimming removed 4 bases from V and 2 bases from J, with 12 bases in between. The germline V gene encodes CDR1 MNHNS and CDR2 SASEGT. CDR3 nucleotides: TGTGCCAGCAGTGTCGCAAAAAACGCCTACAATGAGCAGTTCTTC. Its protein product is CASSVAKNAYNEQFF.

A few counts support this clone. The chain has TRBV7-3 and TRBJ2-1; 8 bases are shared with TRBD1. The germline V gene has CDR1 SGHTA and CDR2 FQGTGA. This CDR3 contains 14 residues. V shed 4 bases and J 6 bases; nucleotides not matched to a gene: 5. The CDR3 loop reads CASSSGQGSNEQFF. CDR3 DNA sequence: TGTGCCAGCAGCTCCGGACAGGGAAGCAATGAGCAGTTCTTC.

The chain joins TRBV9 to TRBJ1-4; 7 bases map to TRBD1. The CDR3 is 15 amino acids. J was trimmed by 5 bases and V by 1 base; bases with no gene match: 5. The germline gives CDR1 SGDLS, CDR2 YYNGEE. The CDR3 loop reads CASSVSPGGNEKLFF. The CDR3 DNA follows: TGTGCCAGCAGCGTATCCCCAGGGGGGAATGAAAAACTGTTTTTT.

This sequence joins TRBV7-6 and TRBJ1-5; no firm D call. Germline V CDR1 and CDR2: SGHVS, FNYEAQ. Trimming pared 4 bases from V and 0 bases from J, leaving 4 bases between. The CDR3 has 13 residues. The CDR3 DNA reads as TGTGCCAGCAGCTCTGATAGCAATCAGCCCCAGCATTTT. Translating gives CASSSDSNQPQHF.

V usage is TRBV7-3 and J usage is TRBJ1-1; 8 bases match TRBD1. Germline CDR1 is SGHTA and CDR2 is FQGTGA. There are 14 residues in the CDR3. Trimming cost V 5 bases and J 0 bases; bases outside gene matches: 2. CDR3: CASSPDRVNTEAFF. The CDR3 nucleotides are TGTGCCAGCAGCCCGGACAGGGTGAACACTGAAGCTTTCTTT.

The chain has TRBV7-8 and TRBJ1-2; a possible D gene is TRBD1 (5 bases). Looked up from germline, CDR1 is SGHVS and CDR2 is FQNEAQ. V lost 5 bases and J 6 bases, leaving 19 bases between the germline ends. CDR3 length equals 15 residues. CDR3 DNA sequence: TGTGCCAGCAGCCCCAGGAGGGGAGGGATGGATGGCTACACCTTC. Translated: CASSPRRGGMDGYTF.

The gene calls are TRBV6-1 and TRBJ2-5; D is uncertain. The CDR3 length is 14 residues. Germline V gene data show CDR1 as MNHNS and CDR2 as SASEGT. V was cut by 3 bases and J by 4 bases, with 12 bases left in between. The chain's CDR3 is CASSDGGIRETQYF. Here the CDR3 DNA reads TGTGCCAGCAGTGATGGCGGAATTCGAGAGACCCAGTACTTC.

The chain employs TRBV7-9 and TRBJ1-5, with no clear D. This CDR3 has 17 amino acids. The V gene lost 1 base and the J gene lost 3 bases, with 16 bases spanning the gap. Germline V gives CDR1 SEHNR, CDR2 FQNEAQ (reference sequence). The CDR3 loop reads CASSLGAGRVDNQPQHF. In DNA form, the CDR3 reads TGTGCCAGCAGCTTAGGGGCGGGAAGGGTTGACAATCAGCCCCAGCATTTT.

This clone came up a few times. As DNA, the CDR3 is TGTGCCAGCAGTGAAGATGGGGCCCGCTCTGGAAACACCATATATTTT. Its translation is CASSEDGARSGNTIYF. The rearrangement uses TRBV2 and TRBJ1-3; TRBD1 might be the D (5 bases). This CDR3 spans 16 amino acids. Germline assignment: CDR1 SNHLY and CDR2 FYNNEI. Trimming shortened V by 1 base and J by 0 bases, and 10 bases separated the two germline ends.

The chain couples TRBV7-9 to TRBJ1-3; TRBD1 matches 7 bases. The CDR3 has 15 amino acids. Germline V gene lookup returns CDR1 SEHNR and CDR2 FQNEAQ (reference sequence). Unmatched junction bases numbered 5, after V lost 4 bases and J lost 2 bases. DNA of the CDR3: TGTGCCAGCAGCTATTCCGGGACAGCTGGAAACACCATATATTTT. Translation: CASSYSGTAGNTIYF.

J is TRBJ2-3 and V is TRBV5-1; 12 nucleotides match TRBD2. J gave up 6 bases and V 2 bases, and 4 bases lay outside the gene matches. Germline CDR1 and CDR2: SGHRS and YFSETQ. This CDR3 comprises 15 residues. The CDR3 nucleotides read TGCGCCAGCAGCTTCGGACTAGCGGGACTGGATACGCAGTATTTT. This sequence encodes CASSFGLAGLDTQYF.

This clone is a singleton in its sample. The chain couples TRBV2 to TRBJ2-2, with D perhaps assigned TRBD1 or TRBD2 (6 bases each). The CDR3 spans 14 residues. CDR1 SNHLY and CDR2 FYNNEI come from the germline V gene. V shed 8 bases and J shed 0 bases, with 10 bases lying between them. The chain's CDR3 is CASGGPANTGELFF. CDR3 nucleotide sequence: TGTGCCAGCGGGGGGCCCGCGAACACCGGGGAGCTGTTTTTT.

The chain uses TRBV18 and TRBJ2-7, with D possibly matching TRBD1 (5 bases). Trimming shortened V by 8 bases and J by 0 bases, and 20 bases separated the two germline ends. The CDR3 is made up of 16 amino acids. CDR1 is KGHSH and CDR2 is LQKENI in the germline V gene. This CDR3 reads CASTREGALSSYEQYF. The CDR3 nucleotides read TGTGCCAGCACACGCGAAGGGGCTTTAAGCTCCTACGAGCAGTACTTC. Based on the CDR3 plus reference TRBV18 and TRBJ2-7, the full variable domain is NAGVMQNPRHLVRRRGQEARLRCSPMKGHSHVYWYRQLPEEGLKFMVYLQKENIIDESGMPKERFSAEFPKEGPSILRIQQVVRGDSAAYFCASTREGALSSYEQYFGPGTRLTVT.

There are a few counts of this clone. This rearrangement joins TRBV30 to TRBJ1-3; D is ambiguous. The CDR3 spans 13 residues. Germline assignment: CDR1 GTSNPN and CDR2 SVGIG (reference sequence). V lost 3 bases and J 3 bases, leaving 9 bases between the germline ends. The CDR3 here is CAWSPADGNTIYF. The CDR3 bases are TGTGCCTGGAGCCCAGCTGATGGAAACACCATATATTTT.

The gene calls are TRBV19 and TRBJ2-2, with 14 bases aligning to TRBD2. The CDR3 is 18 residues long. Germline trimming cut 3 bases from V and 1 base from J; bases unmatched to any gene: 4. The germline gives CDR1 LNHDA, CDR2 SQIVND (reference sequence). CDR3: CASSIGLAGGRNTGELFF. CDR3 DNA: TGTGCCAGTAGTATCGGACTAGCGGGGGGCCGGAACACCGGGGAGCTGTTTTTT.